This record looks at one T cell receptor (beta chain) sequence and its context. Antigen unknown. The sample originates from a study of shared clonotypes between healthy human individuals. The overall study: Each donor had three CD4 naive, three CD4 memory, two CD8 naive and one CD8 memory plate.

This CDR3 is built from 17 residues. Donation came from healthy HIV-negative adults that had no recent acute infections or vaccinations. Splitting of CD4+ cells produced CD45RA+ naive and CD45RA-negative memory subsets. Generated by immunoSEQ multiplex PCR, the TCRdb table keeps only in-frame clones and is missing some. The sample contains roughly 2.5 million clones, 85% to 95% of which appear only once. Study observations and caveats: For naive CD4 cells, 5% to 6.5% of clonotypes were shared across a few donors.

Sequenced input: naive CD4+ T cells sorted from blood. This sample's subset: CD45RA+ positively selected. The rearrangement joins TRBV12-2 to TRBJ2-5. TRBV12-2 is marked as a pseudogene. The receptor was isolated from a man aged 18 to 30 in good health. CDR3 nucleotides: TGTGCAAGTCGCTTAGAGAGGCTTCGAGGGACGCAAGAGACCCAGTACTTC. Translation gives CASRLERLRGTQETQYF.